This T cell receptor beta chain emerged from a study of blood T cell repertoires in COVID-19. In the study overall: PBMCs, B-cell-depleted T cells, or T cells provided the cDNA or gDNA that made up the material.

Germline V gene lookup returns CDR1 LGHDT and CDR2 YNNKEL (reference sequence). This CDR3 has 13 amino acids. V gave up 4 bases and J gave up 11 bases; unmatched junction bases: 9. TCRdb's copy holds only in-frame clones and misses some; the assay was immunoSEQ multiplex PCR. The profile shows 200,000 to 250,000 clones, 84% of them singletons. Sequences were obtained from peripheral blood. The receptor's source is a man aged 50-59 years with active or convalescent COVID-19. The gene calls are TRBV3-1 (or the pseudogene TRBV3-2) and TRBJ2-7, with TRBD2 matching 9 bases. CDR3 protein: CASSRQAGGGEYF. The DNA for the CDR3 is TGTGCCAGCAGCCGACAAGCCGGCGGGGGGGAGTACTTC.